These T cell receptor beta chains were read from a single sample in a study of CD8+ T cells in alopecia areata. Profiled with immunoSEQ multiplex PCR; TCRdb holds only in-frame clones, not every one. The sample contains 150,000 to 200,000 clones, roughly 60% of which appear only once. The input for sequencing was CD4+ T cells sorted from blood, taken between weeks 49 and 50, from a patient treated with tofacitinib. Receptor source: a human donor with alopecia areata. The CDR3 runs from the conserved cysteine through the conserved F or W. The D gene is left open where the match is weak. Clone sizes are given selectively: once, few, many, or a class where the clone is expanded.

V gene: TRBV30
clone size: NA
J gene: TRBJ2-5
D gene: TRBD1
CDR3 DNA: TGTGCCTGGAGTGGGGACAGCCAAGAGACCCAGTACTTC
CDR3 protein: CAWSGDSQETQYF

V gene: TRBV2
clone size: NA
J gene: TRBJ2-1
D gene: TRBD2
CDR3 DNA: TGTGCCAGCAGTCCTACTAGCGGGGGGCGCAATGAGCAGTTCTTC
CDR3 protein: CASSPTSGGRNEQFF

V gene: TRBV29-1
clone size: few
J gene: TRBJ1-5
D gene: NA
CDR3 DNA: TGCAGCGTTGGCGGGGGTACGAGTGGCAATCAGCCCCAGCATTTT
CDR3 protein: CSVGGGTSGNQPQHF

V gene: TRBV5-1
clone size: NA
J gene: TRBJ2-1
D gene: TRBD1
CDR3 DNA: TGCGCCAGCGGTACGCCAGGGGGCTCCTACAATGAGCAGTTCTTC
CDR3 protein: CASGTPGGSYNEQFF

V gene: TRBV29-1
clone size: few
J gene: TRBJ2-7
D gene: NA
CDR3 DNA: TGCAGCGTTGTCGTCACCGCCAACGAGCAGTACTTC
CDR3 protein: CSVVVTANEQYF

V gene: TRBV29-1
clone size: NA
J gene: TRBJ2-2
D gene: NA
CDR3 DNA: TGCAGCGTTGGGGGGACCACCGGGGAGCTGTTTTTT
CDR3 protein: CSVGGTTGELFF

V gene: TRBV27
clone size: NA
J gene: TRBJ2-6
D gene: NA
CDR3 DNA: TGTGCCAGCAGAGAAGCCAACGTCCTGACTTTC
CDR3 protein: CASREANVLTF

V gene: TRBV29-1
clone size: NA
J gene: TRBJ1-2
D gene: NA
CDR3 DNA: TGCAGCGTCGTCCCAGGTGAAGGTGGCTACACCTTC
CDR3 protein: CSVVPGEGGYTF

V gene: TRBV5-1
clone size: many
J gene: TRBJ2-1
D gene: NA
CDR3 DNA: TGCGCCAGCAGCTTGGTGGGGGCCGGGGGCTCCTACAATGAGCAGTTCTTC
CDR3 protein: CASSLVGAGGSYNEQFF

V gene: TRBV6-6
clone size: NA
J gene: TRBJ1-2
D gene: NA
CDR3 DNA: TGTGCCAGCAGTTTATCCTACTACACCTTC
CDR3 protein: CASSLSYYTF

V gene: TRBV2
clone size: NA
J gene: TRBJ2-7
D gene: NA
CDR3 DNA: TGTGCCAGCAGTGTAATTCGGGAGCAGTACTTC
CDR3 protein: CASSVIREQYF

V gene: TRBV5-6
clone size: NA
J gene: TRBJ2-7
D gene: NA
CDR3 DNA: TGTGCCAGCAGCTTCCGGGTTTCCTACGAGCAGTACTTC
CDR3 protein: CASSFRVSYEQYF

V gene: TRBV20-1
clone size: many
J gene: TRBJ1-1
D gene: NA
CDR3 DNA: TGCAGTGCTGCGGGGCTCACTGAAGCTTTCTTT
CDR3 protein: CSAAGLTEAFF

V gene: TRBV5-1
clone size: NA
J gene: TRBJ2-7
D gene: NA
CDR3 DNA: TGCGCCAGCAGCTTGGGGCCAACCTCCTACGAGCAGTACTTC
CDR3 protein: CASSLGPTSYEQYF

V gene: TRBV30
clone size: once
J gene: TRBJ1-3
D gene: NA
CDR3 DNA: TGTGCCTGGAGTGTAATGTCAGGGAGCTCTGGAAACACCATATATTTT
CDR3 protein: CAWSVMSGSSGNTIYF

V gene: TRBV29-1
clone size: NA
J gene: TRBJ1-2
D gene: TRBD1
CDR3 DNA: TGCAGCGTTGATTGGAACAGGGGATCTGGCTACACCTTC
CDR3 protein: CSVDWNRGSGYTF

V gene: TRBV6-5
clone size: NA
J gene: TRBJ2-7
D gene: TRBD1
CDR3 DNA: TGTGCCAGCAGGAATCCGGGACAGGGGTCCTACGAGCAGTACTTC
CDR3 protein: CASRNPGQGSYEQYF

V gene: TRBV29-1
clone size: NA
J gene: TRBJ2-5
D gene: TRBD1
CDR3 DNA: TGCAGCGACGGACAGGGGGAGACCCAGTACTTC
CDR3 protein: CSDGQGETQYF

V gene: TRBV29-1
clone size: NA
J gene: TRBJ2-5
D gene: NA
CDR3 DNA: TGCAGCGTTGAGGAAGAGACCCAGTACTTC
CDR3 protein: CSVEEETQYF

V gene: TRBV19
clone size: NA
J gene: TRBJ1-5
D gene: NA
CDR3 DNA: TGTGCCAGTAGTATAACAGGTCTTCAGCCCCAGCATTTT
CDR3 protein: CASSITGLQPQHF

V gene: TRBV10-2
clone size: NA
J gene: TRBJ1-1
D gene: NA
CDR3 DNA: TGCGCCAGCAGCCCTCAAGGGGGTACTGAAGCTTTCTTT
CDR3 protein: CASSPQGGTEAFF

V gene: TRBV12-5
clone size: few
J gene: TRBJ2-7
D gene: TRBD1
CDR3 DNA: TGTGCTAGTGGACAAACGGACAGGGGGCTTGTCTACGAGCAGTACTTC
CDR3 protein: CASGQTDRGLVYEQYF

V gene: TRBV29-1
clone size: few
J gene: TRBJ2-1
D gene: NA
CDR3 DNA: TGCAGCGTTGAGATTCGACGCGGCTCCTACAATGAGCAGTTCTTC
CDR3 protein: CSVEIRRGSYNEQFF

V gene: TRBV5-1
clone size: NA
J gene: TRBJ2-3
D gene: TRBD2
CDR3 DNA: TGCGCCAGCAGCCGTTCTTCGGGACTAGCGACAGATACGCAGTATTTT
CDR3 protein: CASSRSSGLATDTQYF

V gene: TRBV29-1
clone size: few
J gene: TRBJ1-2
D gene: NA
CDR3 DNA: TGCAGCGCCTCAATTCAGCCGGACAGAGATCAAGGCTACACCTTC
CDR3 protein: CSASIQPDRDQGYTF

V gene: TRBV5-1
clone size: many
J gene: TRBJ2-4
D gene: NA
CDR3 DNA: TGCGCCAGCAGCTTGGACGCCAAAAACATTCAGTACTTC
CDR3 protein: CASSLDAKNIQYF

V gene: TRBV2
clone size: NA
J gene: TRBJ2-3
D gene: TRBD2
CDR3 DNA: TGTGCCAGCAGTGTCACTAGCGATGGGGGGTATTTT
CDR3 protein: CASSVTSDGGYF

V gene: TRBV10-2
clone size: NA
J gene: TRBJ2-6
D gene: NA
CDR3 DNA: TGCGCCACCCGGCTCGTGTGGGGGGCCAACGTCCTGACTTTC
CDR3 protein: CATRLVWGANVLTF

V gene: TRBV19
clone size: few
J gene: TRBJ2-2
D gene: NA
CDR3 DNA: TGTGCCAGTAGTCGAAGGGGTGTTGACACCGGGGAGCTGTTTTTT
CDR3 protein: CASSRRGVDTGELFF

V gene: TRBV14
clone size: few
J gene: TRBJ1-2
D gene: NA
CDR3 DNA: TGTGCCAGCAGCCAAGATCCGCGGCAGGGCGTTGATGGCTACACCTTC
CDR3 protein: CASSQDPRQGVDGYTF

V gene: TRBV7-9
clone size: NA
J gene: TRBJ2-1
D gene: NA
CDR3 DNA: TGTGCCAGCAGTTTCTCTGGGATGAACAACAATGAGCAGTTCTTC
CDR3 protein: CASSFSGMNNNEQFF

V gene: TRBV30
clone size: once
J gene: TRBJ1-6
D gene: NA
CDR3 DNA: TGTGCCTGGAGTTCACAGGGTTGGAATTCACCCCTCCACTTT
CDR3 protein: CAWSSQGWNSPLHF

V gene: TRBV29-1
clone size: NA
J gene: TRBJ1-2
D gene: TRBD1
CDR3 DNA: TGCAGCGTCGAGGGACAGGCCAAAAGGGGCTATGGCTACACCTTC
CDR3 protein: CSVEGQAKRGYGYTF

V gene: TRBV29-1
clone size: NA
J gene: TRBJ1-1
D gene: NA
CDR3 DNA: TGCAGCGTGGGACACCTGAACACTGAAGCTTTCTTT
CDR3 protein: CSVGHLNTEAFF

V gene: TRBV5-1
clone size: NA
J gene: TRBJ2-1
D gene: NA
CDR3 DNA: TGCGCCAGCAGCTGGGGAGCGGCCTCCCACAATGAGCAGTTCTTC
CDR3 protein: CASSWGAASHNEQFF

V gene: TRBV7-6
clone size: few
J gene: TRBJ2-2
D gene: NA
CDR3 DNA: TGTGCCAGCAGCTTAGATAAGCAGAGGAACACCGGGGAGCTGTTTTTT
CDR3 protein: CASSLDKQRNTGELFF

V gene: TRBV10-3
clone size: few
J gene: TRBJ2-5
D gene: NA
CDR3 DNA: TGTGCCATCAGTGGAGGGGAGACCCAGTACTTC
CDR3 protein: CAISGGETQYF

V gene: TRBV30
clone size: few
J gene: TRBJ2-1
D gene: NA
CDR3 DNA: TGTGCCTGGAGTCTGCTAAGTGAGCAGTTCTTC
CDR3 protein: CAWSLLSEQFF

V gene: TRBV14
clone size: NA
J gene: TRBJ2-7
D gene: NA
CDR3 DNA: TGTGCCAGCAGCCAAGAGGTCCTATACGAGCAGTACTTC
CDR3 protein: CASSQEVLYEQYF

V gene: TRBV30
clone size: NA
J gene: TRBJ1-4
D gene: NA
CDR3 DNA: TGTGCCTGGAATGGGGGGCAAGGTGAAAAACTGTTTTTT
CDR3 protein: CAWNGGQGEKLFF

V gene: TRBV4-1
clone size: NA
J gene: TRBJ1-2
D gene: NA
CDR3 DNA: TGCGCCAGCAGCCAAGGACCGACATCTAACTATGGCTACACCTTC
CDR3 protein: CASSQGPTSNYGYTF

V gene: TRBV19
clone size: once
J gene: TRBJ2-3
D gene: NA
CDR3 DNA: TGTGCCAGTAGTTGGGTGAATACGCAGTATTTT
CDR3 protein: CASSWVNTQYF

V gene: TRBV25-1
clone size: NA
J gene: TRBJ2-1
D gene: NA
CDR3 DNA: TGTGCCAGCAGTGAGCGGTGGAGCAATGAGCAGTTCTTC
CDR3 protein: CASSERWSNEQFF

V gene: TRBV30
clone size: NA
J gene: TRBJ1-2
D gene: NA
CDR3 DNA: TGTGCCTCACGAGTGGGTGGCTACACCTTC
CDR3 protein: CASRVGGYTF

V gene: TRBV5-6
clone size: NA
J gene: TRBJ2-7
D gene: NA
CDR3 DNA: TGTGCCAGCAGCTCGCAAGGACAGAGGCTTTGGGAGCAGTACTTC
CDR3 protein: CASSSQGQRLWEQYF

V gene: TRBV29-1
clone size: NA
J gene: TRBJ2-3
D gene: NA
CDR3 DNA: TGCAGCGTTGGCCGGGGCGCTTCAGATACGCAGTATTTT
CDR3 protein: CSVGRGASDTQYF

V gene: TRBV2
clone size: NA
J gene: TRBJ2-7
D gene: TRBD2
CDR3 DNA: TGTGCCAGCAGGGCAGGGAGGGCCTACGAGCAGTACTTC
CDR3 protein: CASRAGRAYEQYF

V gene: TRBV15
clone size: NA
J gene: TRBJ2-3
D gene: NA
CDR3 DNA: TGTGCCACCAGCAGAGCTGAAGATACGCAGTATTTT
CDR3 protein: CATSRAEDTQYF

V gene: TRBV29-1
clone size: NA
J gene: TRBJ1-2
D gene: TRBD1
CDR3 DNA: TGCAGCGTCAGGGGGATCCACTATGGCTACACCTTC
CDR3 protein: CSVRGIHYGYTF

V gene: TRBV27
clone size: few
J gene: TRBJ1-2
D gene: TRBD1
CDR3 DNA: TGTGCCAGCAGCTCCTCCATGGACAGGGGGCGCAGTAATGGCTACACCTTC
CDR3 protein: CASSSSMDRGRSNGYTF